This TCR beta chain derives from a study of blood T cell repertoires in COVID-19. Background on the study: From the United States, Italy and Spain came samples of acute and convalescent COVID-19. In each case, the material was cDNA or gDNA derived from T cells, B-cell-depleted T cells, or PBMCs.

Seattle patient enrollment occurred during active infection, with longitudinal follow-up thereafter. Original processing methods: Reference gene primer amplification yielded estimated nucleated cell counts. Profiled with immunoSEQ multiplex PCR; TCRdb holds only in-frame clones, not every one. That table furnishes V, J and clone size, whereas the DNA furnished D and trimming. The sample includes over 200,000 clones, more than 80% of them seen just once. CDR1 is MNHEY and CDR2 is SMNVEV in the germline V gene (reference sequence). V lost 4 bases to trimming and J lost 0 bases, with 7 bases between them. This CDR3 has 15 amino acids.

This sequence joins TRBV27 and TRBJ2-6, with D possibly TRBD1 on 5 matching bases. Sample: peripheral blood. The source of this sequence is a man aged 25 to 45 with COVID-19, enrolled during active disease. The chain's CDR3 is CASSSQGSGANVLTF. The CDR3 nucleotides read TGTGCCAGCAGTTCCCAGGGCTCTGGGGCCAACGTCCTGACTTTC.